A selection of T cell receptor beta chains follows, all from one sample in a study of blood T cell repertoires in COVID-19. Measured with immunoSEQ multiplex PCR; TCRdb has only the in-frame clones, and not every one. The data contain roughly 71,000 clones, more than 70% of them singletons. The sequenced material came from peripheral blood. These receptor sequences come from a man over 45 with active COVID-19. CDR3s include the opening cysteine and the closing phenylalanine or tryptophan. A D gene is named only where the DNA matches it firmly. Not every row has a clone size; where given, it reads once, few, many or a size class.

TRBJ2-3,TRBV15,few,-,TGTGCCACCAGCGCCTCGCGTGCTAGCACAGATACGCAGTATTTT,CATSASRASTDTQYF
TRBJ1-1,TRBV9,-,-,TGTGCCAGCAGCGTAGCAGGCAGGAACACTGAAGCTTTCTTT,CASSVAGRNTEAFF
TRBJ2-1,TRBV28,-,TRBD2,TGTGCCAGCACCAGACTAGCCCGCTACAATGAGCAGTTCTTC,CASTRLARYNEQFF
TRBJ1-2,TRBV18,-,-,TGTGCCAGCTCACCCCGGGATCCGGGTGGCTACACCTTC,CASSPRDPGGYTF
TRBJ1-5,TRBV6-1,-,TRBD1,TGTGCCAGCAGTGAAGCAGGAGGGGGCCGGCAGCCCCAGCATTTT,CASSEAGGGRQPQHF
TRBJ2-2,TRBV5-4,few,TRBD1,TGTGCCAGCAGCTTGGGCGCACAGGGGAGAACCGGGGAGCTGTTTTTT,CASSLGAQGRTGELFF
TRBJ2-1,TRBV7-7,few,-,TGTGCCAGCAGCTCGGGGTCTAGCTCCTACAATGAGCAGTTCTTC,CASSSGSSSYNEQFF
TRBJ2-5,TRBV4-3,-,-,TGCGCCAGCAGCCAAGACTTATCGGTCCGGGAGCCGGGGACCCAGTACTTC,CASSQDLSVREPGTQYF
TRBJ2-4,TRBV30,-,-,TGTGCCTGGGTCCCTGGCGGGAACATTCAGTACTTC,CAWVPGGNIQYF
TRBJ2-2,TRBV18,-,-,TGTGCCAGCTCACCATCTAGCTGGATCACCGGGGAGCTGTTTTTT,CASSPSSWITGELFF
TRBJ1-1,TRBV9,-,TRBD1,TGTGCCAGCAGGAACGACAGGGACACTGAAGCTTTCTTT,CASRNDRDTEAFF
TRBJ2-7,TRBV18,-,TRBD1,TGTGCCAGCTCACCATACCGGGACAGGGGTCCCTACGAGCAGTACTTC,CASSPYRDRGPYEQYF
TRBJ1-1,TRBV19,-,TRBD1,TGTGCCAGCCTACAGGGGGCGGAGTCTGCTTTCTTT,CASLQGAESAFF
TRBJ2-4,TRBV2,-,-,TGTGCCAGCGGCGGGACCAAAAACATTCAGTACTTC,CASGGTKNIQYF
TRBJ2-5,TRBV5-1,-,TRBD2,TGCGCCAGCAGCTTGGCCGTTTCGGGGGGGGCCGCAGAGACCCAGTACTTC,CASSLAVSGGAAETQYF
TRBJ2-3,TRBV29-1,-,TRBD1,TGCAGCGTTGCAGTGGAGGGGACAGGGGGCACAGATACGCAGTATTTT,CSVAVEGTGGTDTQYF
TRBJ1-4,TRBV30,-,TRBD1,TGTGCCTGGAGCGACAGGGGCGAGGAAAAACTGTTTTTT,CAWSDRGEEKLFF
TRBJ1-1,TRBV5-1,-,TRBD1,TGCGCCAGCAGCCCACAGGGGTGGGCTGAAGCTTTCTTT,CASSPQGWAEAFF
TRBJ2-2,TRBV3-1/TRBV3-2,-,TRBD2,TGTGCCAGCAGCTCCGGGACTAGTGGGACCGGGGAGCTGTTTTTT,CASSSGTSGTGELFF
TRBJ1-2,TRBV10-3,-,-,TGTGCCATCAGTGTTGGGGGGTCCTATGGCTACACCTTC,CAISVGGSYGYTF
TRBJ2-5,TRBV12-3/TRBV12-4,-,-,TGTGCCAGCAGTTTTGGCTACCAAGAGACCCAGTACTTC,CASSFGYQETQYF
TRBJ2-5,TRBV5-6,-,-,TGTGCCAGCAGCTTACGGGAGACCCAGTACTTC,CASSLRETQYF
TRBJ1-5,TRBV19,-,-,TGTGCCAGTACCTTCCGCCGGGACACAAATCAGCCCCAGCATTTT,CASTFRRDTNQPQHF
TRBJ2-1,TRBV9,-,-,TGTGCCAGCAGCGTAGGGGTAGGGGGCAATGAGCAGTTCTTC,CASSVGVGGNEQFF
TRBJ2-1,TRBV7-2,-,-,TGTGCCAGCAGCCACCCAGGGTCGACGGAGGGCAATGAGCAGTTCTTC,CASSHPGSTEGNEQFF
TRBJ1-1,TRBV5-4,-,TRBD1,TGTGCCAGCAGCCCCCGGGACAGGGGAGGTACTGAAGCTTTCTTT,CASSPRDRGGTEAFF
TRBJ1-2,TRBV10-2,-,TRBD1,TGCGCCAGCAGTGGGAGGACAGGGGTACAAGGCTACACCTTC,CASSGRTGVQGYTF
TRBJ1-1,TRBV2,-,-,TGTGCCAGGGGTCTCCAGGGTACTGAAGCTTTCTTT,CARGLQGTEAFF
TRBJ2-7,TRBV7-9,-,TRBD1,TGTGCCAGCAGCTTACATGCGGACAGGTACGAGCAGTACTTC,CASSLHADRYEQYF
TRBJ2-7,TRBV12-3/TRBV12-4,-,TRBD2,TGTGCCAGCAGTTTACCGGGGGGGCGTGAGCAGTACTTC,CASSLPGGREQYF
TRBJ2-5,TRBV24-1,-,TRBD1,TGTGCCACCAGTGATCCTAAACAGGGGGGACAAGAGACCCAGTACTTC,CATSDPKQGGQETQYF
TRBJ2-7,TRBV7-2,-,TRBD1,TGTGCCAGCAGCCCAGTTGGACAGGGATCGGGCGAGCAGTACTTC,CASSPVGQGSGEQYF
TRBJ1-1,TRBV30,once,-,TGTGCCTGGAGTGTTCAGGGTTACACTGAAGCTTTCTTT,CAWSVQGYTEAFF
TRBJ2-2,TRBV9,once,TRBD2,TGTGCCAGCAGCGTAGAGAGTCGGGCTAGCGGGGGCCGATACACCGGGGAGCTGTTTTTT,CASSVESRASGGRYTGELFF
TRBJ1-1,TRBV7-9,-,-,TGTGCCAGCAGCGACGGGGTACGGAACACTGAAGCTTTCTTT,CASSDGVRNTEAFF
TRBJ2-1,TRBV2,-,TRBD1,TGTGCCAGCAGTCGACAGGGGAAGGCCAATGAGCAGTTCTTC,CASSRQGKANEQFF
TRBJ2-3,TRBV18,-,TRBD1,TGTGCCAGCTCACCGTTCGGACAGGGGAATACAGATACGCAGTATTTT,CASSPFGQGNTDTQYF
TRBJ2-5,TRBV7-9,-,-,TGTGCCAGCAGCAAGGGGGAGACCCAGTACTTC,CASSKGETQYF
TRBJ1-4,TRBV5-8,-,TRBD1,TGTGCCAGCAGCTTGGAACAGGGGAGTTTGAGGACTAATGAAAAACTGTTTTTT,CASSLEQGSLRTNEKLFF
TRBJ1-1,TRBV18,-,-,TGTGCCAGCTCACCACAGCAGACTGAGAACACTGAAGCTTTCTTT,CASSPQQTENTEAFF
TRBJ2-7,TRBV19,-,-,TGTGCCAGTAGTCCGGGTTCAGGGATCAACGAGCAGTACTTC,CASSPGSGINEQYF
TRBJ2-7,TRBV6-4,once,TRBD2,TGTGCCAGCAGTGACTCAGCTAGCGGGATCGGATTGTCCTACGAGCAGTACTTC,CASSDSASGIGLSYEQYF
TRBJ1-3,TRBV7-9,-,-,TGTGCCAGCAGCCCTTTCGGGGTAGGAGGAAACACCATATATTTT,CASSPFGVGGNTIYF
TRBJ2-7,TRBV5-6,-,TRBD2,TGTGCCAGCAGCTTTCTAGCGGGGGAGGGGGAGCAGTACTTC,CASSFLAGEGEQYF
TRBJ2-5,TRBV15,-,TRBD2,TGTGCCACCAGCAGAGAGGGCCTGGGACTAGCGGGAGAAATCCAGTACTTC,CATSREGLGLAGEIQYF
TRBJ2-2,TRBV19,-,-,TGTGCCAGTAGTGCCTGGACAGTGAACACCGGGGAGCTGTTTTTT,CASSAWTVNTGELFF
TRBJ2-7,TRBV27,-,-,TGTGCCAGCAGTCCCCACAGGGTGCGTATCTCCGAGCAGTACTTC,CASSPHRVRISEQYF
TRBJ1-5,TRBV5-5,-,-,TGTGCCAGCAGCTTGGTCTGGGGGCCGGATCAGCCCCAGCATTTT,CASSLVWGPDQPQHF
TRBJ1-3,TRBV11-2,-,-,TGTGCCAGCAGCCCGGGACACAGGTCTGGAAACACCATATATTTT,CASSPGHRSGNTIYF
TRBJ2-4,TRBV2,once,-,TGTGCCAGCAGACGGGGGACAAACATTCAGTACTTC,CASRRGTNIQYF
TRBJ1-2,TRBV18,-,TRBD1,TGTGCCAGCTCACCCCAAAGGGACAGGGTGAATCCTAACTATGGCTACACCTTC,CASSPQRDRVNPNYGYTF
TRBJ2-7,TRBV5-1,-,-,TGCGCCAGCAGCTTTACAGCCTCCTACGAGCAGTACTTC,CASSFTASYEQYF
TRBJ1-5,TRBV5-6,-,TRBD1,TGTGCCAGCAGTACAGGGGGCGGCAATCAGCCCCAGCATTTT,CASSTGGGNQPQHF
TRBJ1-2,TRBV6-4,-,-,TGTGCCAGCAGTGACTCAGGGGGGGCGAACTATGGCTACACCTTC,CASSDSGGANYGYTF
TRBJ1-2,TRBV10-3,-,TRBD1,TGTGCCGTGGAAGGGACAGCTTTAGGTGGCTACACCTTC,CAVEGTALGGYTF
TRBJ2-7,TRBV11-2,-,-,TGTGCCAGCAGCTTAGACAGAAACGAGCAGTACTTC,CASSLDRNEQYF
TRBJ2-5,TRBV5-1,-,TRBD1,TGCGCCAGCAGCTTGTATGGACAGGGGGAAGAGACCCAGTACTTC,CASSLYGQGEETQYF
TRBJ2-3,TRBV5-1,-,TRBD2,TGCGCCAGCAGCGGAGCGGGGGGGCGGGGAGATACGCAGTATTTT,CASSGAGGRGDTQYF